The sequence of this TCR beta chain was determined in a study of T cell changes during pregnancy in multiple sclerosis. V was shortened by 1 base and J by 11 bases, with 9 bases between the two germline ends. The CDR3 runs 11 residues. Germline lookup yields CDR1 SGHDT and CDR2 YYEEEE. The data were produced by immunoSEQ multiplex PCR, yet TCRdb's version contains in-frame clones alone and is incomplete. The profile shows about 17,000 clones, 84% of them singletons. The source material was CD8+ T cells from peripheral blood mononuclear cells, sampled in the third trimester of pregnancy. This chain uses TRBV5-6 with TRBJ1-1; no firm D call. The sequence came from a female donor in good health, enrolled as a control in a pregnancy study. CDR3 loop: CASSLRGEAFF. As DNA, the CDR3 is TGTGCCAGCAGCTTGCGCGGTGAGGCTTTCTTT. Full variable domain (rest looked up from reference TRBV5-6 and TRBJ1-1): DAGVTQSPTHLIKTRGQQVTLRCSPKSGHDTVSWYQQALGQGPQFIFQYYEEEERQRGNFPDRFSGHQFPNYSSELNVNALLLGDSALYLCASSLRGEAFFGQGTRLTVV.